A single sample gave rise to the 31 T cell receptor beta chains below, sequenced in a study of cytomegalovirus exposure and HLA in healthy donors. The PCR contained 60 Vbeta and 13 Jbeta primers. TCRdb's copy holds only in-frame clones and misses some; the assay was immunoSEQ multiplex PCR. The sample lists roughly 190,000 clones, around 67% occurring once. The specimen sequenced was PBMCs. The receptors were gathered from a woman in her thirties in good health and CMV-seropositive.

V usage is TRBV10-3 and J usage is TRBJ1-3, with 7 bases that match TRBD1. V lost 4 bases and J lost 1; bases outside the gene matches: 4. The germline CDR1 and CDR2 sequences are ENHRY and SYGVKD. The CDR3 totals 15 residues. The CDR3 sequence is CAISAPTGSGNTIYF. CDR3 nucleotide sequence: TGTGCCATCAGTGCTCCGACAGGGTCTGGAAACACCATATATTTT.

The chain carries TRBV27 and TRBJ2-7; D unresolved. Germline V CDR1 and CDR2: MNHEY, SMNVEV (reference sequence). This CDR3 is 14 amino acids long. With 0 bases removed from V and 2 bases from J, the gap between germline ends came to 8 bases. The CDR3 bases are TGTGCCAGCAGTTTATCCTCGGGTCCCTACGAGCAGTACTTC. Translated, it gives CASSLSSGPYEQYF.

The chain combines TRBV6-5 with TRBJ2-5, with D tentatively TRBD1 (6 bases). The CDR3 spans 16 residues. From germline, CDR1 is MNHEY and CDR2 SVGAGI. Trimming took off 2 bases at V and 3 bases at J, with 16 bases between the two ends. The CDR3 DNA follows: TGTGCCAGCAGTTACGCCTCTCAGGGGCTGGAAGAGACCCAGTACTTC. Translated: CASSYASQGLEETQYF.

The genes are TRBV7-9 and TRBJ2-7; 15 bases are shared with TRBD2. The CDR3 extends over 17 amino acids. CDR1 and CDR2 from the germline V gene are SEHNR and FQNEAQ (reference sequence). V lost 5 bases and J lost 0; bases outside the gene matches: 5. CDR3 bases: TGTGCCAGCAGCCCCTGGACTAGCGGGAGGGCCTCCTACGAGCAGTACTTC. Protein product: CASSPWTSGRASYEQYF.

This clone was seen only once. J is TRBJ2-1 and V is TRBV5-6, with 10 bases matching TRBD2. In germline, CDR1 is SGHDT, CDR2 YYEEEE. Trimming took 4 bases from V and 4 from J; bases not matched to a gene: 8. The CDR3 sequence is 16 residues long. CDR3 sequence: CASSSDSGRIYNEQFF. CDR3 sequence (DNA): TGTGCCAGCAGCAGTGATAGCGGGAGGATTTACAATGAGCAGTTCTTC.

The gene calls are TRBV13 and TRBJ2-1; TRBD2 might be the D (5 bases). CDR3 length: 14 amino acids. Trimming removed 4 bases from V and 6 bases from J, with 13 bases in between. Germline-derived CDR1 and CDR2 are PRHDT and FYEKMQ (reference sequence). Here the CDR3 reads CASSSRTPSNEQFF. The CDR3 region has the DNA TGTGCCAGCAGCTCTCGGACTCCCAGCAATGAGCAGTTCTTC.

In DNA form, the CDR3 reads TGCGCCAGCAGCTTGTTTAAGGGGTCCGGGGAGCTGTTTTTT. It translates to CASSLFKGSGELFF. The rearrangement links TRBV5-1 to TRBJ2-2; D might be TRBD1 (5 bases). Between the trimmed V and J ends, which lost 1 base and 6 bases, there was a span of 10 bases. Germline CDR1 reads SGHRS; CDR2 reads YFSETQ. This CDR3 contains 14 residues.

The rearrangement links TRBV5-4 to TRBJ2-1, with TRBD2 matching over 7 bases. V trimming: 0 bases; J trimming: 7 bases; junction bases outside the gene matches: 7. This CDR3 region has 15 residues. Germline V gene lookup returns CDR1 SGHNT and CDR2 YYREEE (reference sequence). In nucleotides, the CDR3 is TGTGCCAGCAGCTTGGGGGGACTAAAAGGGAATGAGCAGTTCTTC. It specifies CASSLGGLKGNEQFF.

This chain joins TRBV28 and TRBJ1-5; D is perhaps TRBD1 (5 bases). Germline CDR1 and CDR2: MDHEN and SYDVKM. V lost 4 bases, J lost 7 bases, and 11 bases lay in between. CDR3 length equals 13 residues. The CDR3 bases are TGTGCCAGCAGTTCCTTGGGGCGGCAGCCCCAGCATTTT. Translating it yields CASSSLGRQPQHF.

This clone has a handful of counts. The genes are TRBV28 and TRBJ1-5, with D hard to call. CDR3 length: 13 residues. CDR1 and CDR2 (germline): MDHEN, SYDVKM. Trimming took 5 bases from V and 14 from J, leaving 19 bases between them. The CDR3 DNA is TGTGCCAGCAGTCCAAGCGGCTGGGAGGTAGAGCATTTT. Protein sequence: CASSPSGWEVEHF.

This clone has a handful of counts. CDR3 sequence: CATMTGNTGELFF. DNA for the CDR3: TGTGCCACCATGACAGGGAACACCGGGGAGCTGTTTTTT. The chain couples TRBV2 to TRBJ2-2; possible D gene TRBD1, 6 bases. The germline gives CDR1 SNHLY, CDR2 FYNNEI. This CDR3 spans 13 amino acids. V shed 10 bases and J shed 1 base, with 10 bases lying between them.

The chain joins TRBV19 to TRBJ2-1; 10 positions agree with TRBD1. Germline CDR1 is LNHDA and CDR2 is SQIVND (reference sequence). This CDR3 has 15 amino acids. J lost 4 bases, V lost 5 bases, and 5 bases had no gene match. The CDR3 reads CASSPPGQGYNEQFF. The CDR3 coding sequence is TGTGCCAGTAGTCCGCCGGGACAGGGGTACAATGAGCAGTTCTTC.

The chain has TRBV4-1 and TRBJ2-6; D call uncertain. Between the trimmed V and J ends, which lost 0 bases and 0 bases, there was a span of 9 bases. This CDR3 spans 17 amino acids. The germline CDR1 and CDR2 sequences are MGHRA and YSYEKL. The CDR3 region has the DNA TGCGCCAGCAGCCAAGATTCAAGCTTCTCTGGGGCCAACGTCCTGACTTTC. It encodes CASSQDSSFSGANVLTF.

The rearrangement links TRBV10-3 to TRBJ1-5; D gene unclear. This CDR3 region has 14 residues. V gave up 0 bases and J gave up 11 bases, with 14 bases separating them. CDR1 and CDR2 (germline): ENHRY, SYGVKD. The CDR3 DNA sequence: TGTGCCATCAGTGAGTCGGGAGTGTTTATGGCCCAGCATTTT. Translating it yields CAISESGVFMAQHF.

The chain has TRBV10-1 and TRBJ1-4; a weak D match, TRBD1 (6 bases). With 11 bases removed from V and 1 base from J, the gap between germline ends came to 11 bases. This CDR3 spans 13 amino acids. The V gene's germline CDR1 is WNHNN and CDR2 SYGVQD (reference sequence). The CDR3 reads CAPQDRTNEKLFF. CDR3 in DNA: TGCGCCCCCCAGGACAGAACTAATGAAAAACTGTTTTTT.

V usage is TRBV19 and J usage is TRBJ1-5, with 7 bases fitting TRBD1. The J segment lost 6 bases and the V segment lost 6 bases, leaving 11 bases of the junction unmatched. Germline-derived CDR1 and CDR2 are LNHDA and SQIVND (reference sequence). The CDR3 length is 15 residues. CDR3 amino acids: CASRTFDRVVQPQHF. DNA for the CDR3: TGTGCCAGTAGGACATTCGACAGGGTGGTTCAGCCCCAGCATTTT.

This clone was seen a few times. This chain uses TRBV7-8 with TRBJ1-1, with D possibly TRBD1 on 5 matching bases. The V gene lost 1 base and the J gene lost 0 bases, with 12 bases spanning the gap. CDR1 and CDR2 (germline): SGHVS, FQNEAQ. The CDR3 is 16 amino acids. The CDR3 is CASSLVGGAMNTEAFF. In DNA, the CDR3 is TGTGCCAGCAGCTTAGTGGGTGGGGCTATGAACACTGAAGCTTTCTTT.

This clone was found a few times. CDR3 residues: CASSVRDQEQYF. In nucleotides, the CDR3 is TGTGCCAGCAGCGTACGGGATCAGGAGCAGTACTTC. V usage is TRBV9 and J usage is TRBJ2-7, with D perhaps matching TRBD2 (5 bases). V was clipped by 1 base and J by 7 bases, with 9 bases between them. The CDR3 totals 12 residues. Germline CDR1 is SGDLS and CDR2 is YYNGEE.

This sequence joins TRBV6-5 and TRBJ2-7; D might be TRBD1 (6 bases). The CDR3 runs to 14 residues. The V gene's germline CDR1 is MNHEY and CDR2 SVGAGI. Trimming cost V 2 bases and J 3 bases, with 11 bases left between them. Written as DNA, the CDR3 is TGTGCCAGCAGTTACGCCGGACAGAACTACGAGCAGTACTTC. This gives the protein CASSYAGQNYEQYF.

The V gene is TRBV5-6, the J gene TRBJ2-3, with TRBD2 matching over 9 bases. The CDR3 totals 15 residues. Germline values: CDR1 SGHDT, CDR2 YYEEEE. With 0 bases clipped from V and 3 bases from J, the junction kept 2 bases outside the gene matches. CDR3 loop: CASSLGLAGTDTQYF. The CDR3 bases are TGTGCCAGCAGCTTGGGGCTAGCGGGGACAGATACGCAGTATTTT.

The chain couples TRBV2 to TRBJ2-7; 8 bases match TRBD2. Germline assignment: CDR1 SNHLY and CDR2 FYNNEI. V trimming: 11 bases; J trimming: 7 bases; junction bases outside the gene matches: 13. The CDR3 is 13 residues long. CDR3 DNA sequence: TGTGCCGCGACCGGGACTAGAGGCGGTGAGCAGTACTTC. It codes for CAATGTRGGEQYF.

The rearrangement uses TRBV6-1 and TRBJ2-7; 9 bases match TRBD2. Germline assignment: CDR1 MNHNS and CDR2 SASEGT. This CDR3 has 15 amino acids. V shed 6 bases and J 0 bases; nucleotides not matched to a gene: 6. CDR3 coding DNA: TGTGCCAGCAGACGTAGCGGGAGTATCTCCTACGAGCAGTACTTC. Its protein product is CASRRSGSISYEQYF.

The rearrangement uses TRBV28 and TRBJ1-5; D gene unclear. CDR3 size: 11 residues. Germline V gene sequence: CDR1 MDHEN, CDR2 SYDVKM. V was shortened by 5 bases and J by 6 bases, with 5 bases between the two germline ends. CDR3 sequence (DNA): TGTGCCAGCAGTCCGAGTCAGCCCCAGCATTTT. Its protein product is CASSPSQPQHF.

The V and J genes are TRBV6-1 and TRBJ2-7; D remains unclear. Deletions cut 0 bases from V and 2 bases from J, with 5 bases between. The germline gives CDR1 MNHNS, CDR2 SASEGT. There are 13 residues in the CDR3. CDR3 in DNA: TGTGCCAGCAGTGAAGCCTCAGCCTACGAGCAGTACTTC. Translation gives CASSEASAYEQYF.

The V and J genes are TRBV21-1 and TRBJ2-2; the table's D call, TRBD1, has no DNA check behind it. TRBV21-1 corresponds to a pseudogene. The CDR3 runs to 12 residues. CDR3 protein: CASSRRGPRKFF. The DNA for the CDR3 is TGTGCCAGCAGCCGTAGGGGGCCCCGAAAGTTTTTT.

The V gene is TRBV7-9, the J gene TRBJ2-5, with D possibly matching TRBD2 (6 bases). The germline CDR1 and CDR2 sequences are SEHNR and FQNEAQ (reference sequence). Trimming left V 0 bases short and J 11 bases short, with 25 bases between. The CDR3 is made up of 17 amino acids. CDR3 coding DNA: TGTGCCAGCAGCTTAGCTGGGCCGGTTCGGGGGATAGGAGAGCAGTACTTC. As protein: CASSLAGPVRGIGEQYF.

This clone was counted once. The CDR3 spells CASSSRTGGRFNEKLFF. CDR3 DNA: TGTGCCAGCAGCTCTAGGACAGGGGGCAGATTTAATGAAAAACTGTTTTTT. The V call is TRBV7-8, the J call TRBJ1-4, with TRBD1 matching 11 bases. J lost 4 bases, V lost 4 bases, and 8 bases had no gene match. The CDR3 consists of 17 residues. Germline CDR1 reads SGHVS; CDR2 reads FQNEAQ.

This clone was counted a few times. The chain joins TRBV4-1 to TRBJ2-1, with 11 positions matching TRBD2. The CDR3 spans 17 residues. The V gene end was trimmed by 1 base and the J gene end by 7 bases; junction bases not matched to a gene: 9. Per germline, CDR1 MGHRA and CDR2 YSYEKL. In DNA form, the CDR3 reads TGCGCCAGCAGCCAAGTAAATCTGGGACTAGCGGAGAATGAGCAGTTCTTC. As protein: CASSQVNLGLAENEQFF.

This chain joins TRBV19 and TRBJ2-5, with 7 bases that match TRBD1. The DNA end is a closer match to TRBJ2-7, so the J assignment may be wrong. The length of the CDR3 is 14 residues. Germline V gene sequence: CDR1 LNHDA, CDR2 SQIVND (reference sequence). The CDR3 bases are TGTGCCAGCAGCCGGGACAGTCATACCTACGAGCAGTACTTC. It codes for CASSRDSHTYEQYF.

This clone was picked up a small number of times. The rearrangement links TRBV6-1 to TRBJ2-7; D may be TRBD1 (5 bases). The CDR3 consists of 14 residues. Trimming left V 3 bases short and J 0 bases short, with 9 bases between. Germline V lookup: CDR1 MNHNS, CDR2 SASEGT. CDR3 in amino acids: CASSDTGRSYEQYF. CDR3 DNA: TGTGCCAGCAGTGATACAGGTCGCTCCTACGAGCAGTACTTC.

V gene TRBV2 combines with J gene TRBJ2-3, with 10 bases aligning to TRBD2. The CDR3 consists of 15 residues. Germline V gene data show CDR1 as SNHLY and CDR2 as FYNNEI. Germline trimming cut 6 bases from V and 2 bases from J; bases unmatched to any gene: 5. CDR3 residues: CASSPGLASTDTQYF. CDR3 bases: TGTGCCAGCAGCCCGGGACTAGCGTCCACAGATACGCAGTATTTT.